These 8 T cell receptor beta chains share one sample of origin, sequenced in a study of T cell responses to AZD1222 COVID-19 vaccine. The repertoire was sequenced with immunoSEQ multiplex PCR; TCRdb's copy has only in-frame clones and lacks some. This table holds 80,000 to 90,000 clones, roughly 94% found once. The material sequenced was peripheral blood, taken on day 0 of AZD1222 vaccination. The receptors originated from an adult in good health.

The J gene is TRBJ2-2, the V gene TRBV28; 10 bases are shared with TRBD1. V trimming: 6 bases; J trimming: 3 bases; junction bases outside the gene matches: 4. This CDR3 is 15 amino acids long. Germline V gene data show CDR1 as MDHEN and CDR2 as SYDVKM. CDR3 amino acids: CASSRTGGYTGELFF. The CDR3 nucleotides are TGTGCCAGCAGCCGGACAGGGGGTTACACCGGGGAGCTGTTTTTT. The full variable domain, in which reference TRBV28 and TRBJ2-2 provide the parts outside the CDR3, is DVKVTQSSRYLVKRTGEKVFLECVQDMDHENMFWYRQDPGLGLRLIYFSYDVKMKEKGDIPEGYSVSREKKERFSLILESASTNQTSMYLCASSRTGGYTGELFFGEGSRLTVL.

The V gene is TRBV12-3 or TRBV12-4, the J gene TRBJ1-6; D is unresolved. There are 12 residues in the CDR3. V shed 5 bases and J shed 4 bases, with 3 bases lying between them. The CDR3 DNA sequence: TGTGCCAGCAGTCTGTATAATTCACCCCTCCACTTT. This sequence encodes CASSLYNSPLHF.

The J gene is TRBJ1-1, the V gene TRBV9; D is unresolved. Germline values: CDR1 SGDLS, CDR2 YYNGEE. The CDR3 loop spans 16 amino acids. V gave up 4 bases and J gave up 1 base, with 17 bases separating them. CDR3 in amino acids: CASSPRGDLRNTEAFF. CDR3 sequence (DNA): TGTGCCAGCAGCCCCCGAGGCGATCTGCGGAACACTGAAGCTTTCTTT. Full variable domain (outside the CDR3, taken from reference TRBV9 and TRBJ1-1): DSGVTQTPKHLITATGQRVTLRCSPRSGDLSVYWYQQSLDQGLQFLIQYYNGEERAKGNILERFSAQQFPDLHSELNLSSLELGDSALYFCASSPRGDLRNTEAFFGQGTRLTVV.

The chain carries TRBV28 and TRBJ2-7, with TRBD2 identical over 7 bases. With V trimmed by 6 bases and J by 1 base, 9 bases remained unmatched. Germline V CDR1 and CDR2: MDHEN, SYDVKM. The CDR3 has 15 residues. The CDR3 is CASRPRGAGSYEQYF. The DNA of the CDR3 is TGTGCCAGCAGGCCTCGGGGAGCGGGATCCTACGAGCAGTACTTC.

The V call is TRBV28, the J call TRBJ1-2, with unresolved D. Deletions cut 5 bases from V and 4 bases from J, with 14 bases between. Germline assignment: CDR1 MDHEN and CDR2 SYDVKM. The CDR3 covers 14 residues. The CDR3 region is CASSPREAFYGYTF. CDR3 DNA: TGTGCCAGCAGTCCGCGGGAGGCCTTCTATGGCTACACCTTC.

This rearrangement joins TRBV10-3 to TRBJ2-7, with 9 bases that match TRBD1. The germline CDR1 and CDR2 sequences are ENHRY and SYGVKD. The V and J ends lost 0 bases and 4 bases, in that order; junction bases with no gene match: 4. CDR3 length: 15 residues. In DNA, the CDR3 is TGTGCCATCAGTGAGTCAACAGGGGGCTCGTACGAGCAGTACTTC. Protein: CAISESTGGSYEQYF.

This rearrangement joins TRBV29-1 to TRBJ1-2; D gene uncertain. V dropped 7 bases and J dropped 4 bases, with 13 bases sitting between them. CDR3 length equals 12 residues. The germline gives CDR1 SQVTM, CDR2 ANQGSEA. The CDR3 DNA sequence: TGCAGCGCCCCAAGGCCCAGCTATGGCTACACCTTC. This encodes CSAPRPSYGYTF. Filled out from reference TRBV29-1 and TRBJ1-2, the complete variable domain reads SAVISQKPSRDICQRGTSLTIQCQVDSQVTMMFWYRQQPGQSLTLIATANQGSEATYESGFVIDKFPISRPNLTFSTLTVSNMSPEDSSIYLCSAPRPSYGYTFGSGTRLTVV.

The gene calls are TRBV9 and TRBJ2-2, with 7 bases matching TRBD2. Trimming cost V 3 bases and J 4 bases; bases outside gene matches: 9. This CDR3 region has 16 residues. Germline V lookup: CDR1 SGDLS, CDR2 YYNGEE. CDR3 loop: CASSARKREGTGELFF. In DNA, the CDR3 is TGTGCCAGCAGCGCCCGTAAGCGGGAAGGCACCGGGGAGCTGTTTTTT.